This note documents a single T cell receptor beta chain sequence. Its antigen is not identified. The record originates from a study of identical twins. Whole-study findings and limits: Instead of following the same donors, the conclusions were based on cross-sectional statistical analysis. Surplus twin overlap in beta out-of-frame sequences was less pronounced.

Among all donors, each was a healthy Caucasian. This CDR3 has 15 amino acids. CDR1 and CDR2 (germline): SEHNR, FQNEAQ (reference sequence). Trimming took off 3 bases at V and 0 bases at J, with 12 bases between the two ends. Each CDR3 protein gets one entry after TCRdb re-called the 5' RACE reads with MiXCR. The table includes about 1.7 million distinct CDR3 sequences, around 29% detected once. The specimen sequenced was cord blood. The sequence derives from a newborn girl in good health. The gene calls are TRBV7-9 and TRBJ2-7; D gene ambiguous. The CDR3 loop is CASSFQAIPSYEQYF. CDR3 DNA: TGTGCCAGCAGCTTCCAAGCGATCCCCTCCTACGAGCAGTACTTC.